Listed below are T cell receptor beta chains from one sample, sequenced in a study of blood T cells in healthy people across ages. TCRdb itself ran the 5' RACE reads through MiXCR, one entry per CDR3 protein. In the table there are approximately 800,000 distinct CDR3 sequences, roughly 46% of which are singletons. Sequencing input: blood. The receptor source for this set is a man older than 75 in good health. CDR3s include the opening cysteine and the closing phenylalanine or tryptophan. Fields, in order: V gene, J gene, CDR3 protein.

TRBV7-9	TRBJ1-2	CASSMDTQGLGYTF
TRBV20-1	TRBJ1-2	CSAPDRGSFGYGYTF
TRBV7-2	TRBJ1-2	CASSRGQGVGGYTF
TRBV29-1	-	CSVIAGGSYNEQYF
TRBV15	TRBJ2-7	CATSRLSQDAQQYF
TRBV28	TRBJ2-7	CASSSSAYEQYF
TRBV25-1	TRBJ1-2	CASSVGQGSGYGYTF
TRBV30	TRBJ2-7	CACILDPLYEQYF
TRBV6-4	TRBJ1-5	CASSDWGPNQPQHF
TRBV7-2	TRBJ2-5	CASSLRGGKETQYF
TRBV10-3	TRBJ2-5	CAISETKAGGETQYF
TRBV9	TRBJ2-1	CASSVDPAGGYNEQFF
TRBV12-3/TRBV12-4	TRBJ2-1	CASRPGVDNEQFF
TRBV24-1	TRBJ2-1	CTTSDWASGSHNEQFF
TRBV24-1	TRBJ2-7	CATSERYEQYF
TRBV15	TRBJ2-1	CATSRDGGNTYNEQFF
TRBV11-2	TRBJ2-2	CASSLDSFTGELFF
TRBV6-1	TRBJ1-1	CASRVEVNTEAFF
TRBV6-1	TRBJ2-1	CASSELTRNEQFF
TRBV7-9	TRBJ2-3	CASSFSGASTDTQYF
TRBV12-3/TRBV12-4	TRBJ1-5	CASSLFRVNQPQHF
TRBV30	TRBJ2-5	CAWSEYPGLGLLREQYF
TRBV29-1	TRBJ2-3	CSVEPAGPSTDTQYF
TRBV7-2	TRBJ2-7	CASSLAGRRASYEQYF
TRBV10-3	TRBJ1-5	CAVGPLNQPQHF
TRBV27	TRBJ1-1	CASSHRGPTEAFF
TRBV20-1	TRBJ2-7	CSARAQGPRRYEQYF
TRBV28	TRBJ1-4	CASSFKFAETNEKLFF
TRBV12-3/TRBV12-4	TRBJ2-5	CASSHDRGVGEQYF
TRBV27	TRBJ2-1	CASTTSGRNEQFF
TRBV10-3	TRBJ2-3	CAISESGLAGGYF
TRBV6-6	TRBJ1-4	CASSWGEKLFF
TRBV10-2	TRBJ2-5	CASSATSGGRETQYF
TRBV24-1	TRBJ2-1	CATSVGSGRAYNEQFF
TRBV20-1	TRBJ2-1	CSASGEAGLNEQFF
TRBV18	TRBJ1-2	CASSPGTGVRYGYTF
TRBV28	TRBJ2-3	CASSPLNRQDTQYF
TRBV20-1	TRBJ1-1	CSARPFGRGLDTEAFF
TRBV25-1	TRBJ1-2	CASSESGRVSRYTF
TRBV18	TRBJ2-7	CASSPQKDVGAQYF
TRBV2	TRBJ1-2	CASFAGSHGYTF
TRBV20-1	TRBJ1-2	CSARRSGPGDYGYTF
TRBV12-3/TRBV12-4	TRBJ2-3	CASTPSGKNTDTQYF
TRBV5-5	-	CASSRHRGLAYEQYF
TRBV29-1	TRBJ2-7	CSVEERRIYEQYF
TRBV20-1	TRBJ2-7	CSATASSYEQYF
TRBV12-3/TRBV12-4	-	CASSLAGGSYEQFF
TRBV12-3/TRBV12-4	TRBJ2-5	CASSSSTIQETQYF
TRBV20-1	TRBJ2-1	CSARDVTSGRDEQFF
TRBV12-3/TRBV12-4	TRBJ2-1	CASSFEDEQFF
TRBV15	TRBJ2-5	CATSRGAGAQETQYF
TRBV20-1	TRBJ2-2	CSARDWGTGELFF
TRBV4-2	TRBJ2-3	CASSQDPAGAIDTQYF
TRBV3-1	TRBJ1-2	CASSQAYETNYGYTF
TRBV7-2	TRBJ2-6	CASKPPAQSSGANVLTF
TRBV5-1	TRBJ2-1	CASSPGTEEFF
TRBV7-2	TRBJ1-2	CASSLQGLDGYTF